Shown below are 21 T cell receptor beta chains from a single sample sequenced in a study of human T cells and chemical hapten exposure. MiXCR, applied by TCRdb to the RACE reads, yields one record per CDR3 protein. The sample yields about 120,000 distinct CDR3 sequences, approximately 11% seen once. This sample's time point: patch test 3, about 24 weeks after DPC sensitization. Treatment meaning: therapeutic diphenylcyclopropenone sensitization with weekly scalp DPC. Sequences were derived from whole blood, sampled in connection with sensitization to the hapten diphenylcyclopropenone (DPC). All receptors derive from a woman in her 50s with alopecia areata. Some clones in this sample may be carry-over from other donors' samples.

The V gene is TRBV12-3 or TRBV12-4, the J gene TRBJ2-7; D gene ambiguous. The CDR3 loop spans 14 amino acids. Deletions cut 5 bases from V and 4 bases from J, with 15 bases between. The CDR3 protein is CASSPAVEHYEQYF. The DNA for the CDR3 is TGTGCCAGCAGTCCCGCGGTGGAGCATTACGAGCAGTACTTC.

The chain joins TRBV27 to TRBJ2-6; 11 bases fit TRBD2. This CDR3 is built from 19 residues. V lost 2 bases and J lost 0; bases outside the gene matches: 6. Germline lookup yields CDR1 MNHEY and CDR2 SMNVEV (reference sequence). The CDR3 bases are TGTGCCAGCAGTTTAAAGTCTAGCGGGAGGTGCTCTGGGGCCAACGTCCTGACTTTC. The encoded protein is CASSLKSSGRCSGANVLTF.

This clonotype was seen more than once but under ten times. The rearrangement joins TRBV6-6 to TRBJ1-1; D remains unclear. Germline V gene sequence: CDR1 MNHNY, CDR2 SVGAGI (reference sequence). V lost 7 bases and J lost 1, with 10 bases in between. CDR3 length equals 13 residues. The CDR3 loop reads CASKYTSNTEAFF. In DNA form, the CDR3 reads TGTGCCAGCAAGTACACTTCGAACACTGAAGCTTTCTTT.

This clonotype came up many times. The chain has TRBV5-1 and TRBJ2-5; D perhaps matches TRBD2 (6 bases). The V and J ends lost 4 bases and 0 bases respectively, with 16 bases between them. Germline V gene data show CDR1 as SGHRS and CDR2 as YFSETQ. The CDR3 totals 16 residues. The CDR3 nucleotides read TGCGCCAGCAGCCCTACCGGGAGCAACGACCAAGAGACCCAGTACTTC. This gives the protein CASSPTGSNDQETQYF.

The chain recombines TRBV10-3 with TRBJ1-6; 12 positions match TRBD1. The trim removed 3 bases at V and 5 bases at J, leaving 8 bases unmatched. CDR1 ENHRY and CDR2 SYGVKD come from the germline V gene. CDR3 length: 18 amino acids. The CDR3 region has the DNA TGTGCCATCAGTGATAACCGGGACAGGGGGCGGCATAATTCACCCCTCCACTTT. Its protein product is CAISDNRDRGRHNSPLHF.

This clonotype was detected many times. The rearrangement links TRBV29-1 to TRBJ2-7, with D tentatively TRBD1 or TRBD2 (5 bases each). This CDR3 region has 12 residues. CDR1 is SQVTM, CDR2 ANQGSEA, per germline. V gave up 7 bases and J gave up 3 bases, with 13 bases separating them. CDR3 in amino acids: CSAESGRYEQYF. The CDR3 DNA reads TGCAGCGCCGAATCGGGGCGCTACGAGCAGTACTTC.

The chain joins TRBV27 to TRBJ1-4, with D possibly matching TRBD1 (6 bases). Germline CDR1 MNHEY, CDR2 SMNVEV (reference sequence). V lost 3 bases, J lost 12 bases, and 11 bases lay in between. The CDR3 loop spans 12 amino acids. The CDR3 sequence is CASSFPKGELFF. CDR3 coding DNA: TGTGCCAGCAGTTTCCCAAAGGGGGAACTGTTTTTT. The full variable domain, with the rest looked up from reference TRBV27 and TRBJ1-4, is EAQVTQNPRYLITVTGKKLTVTCSQNMNHEYMSWYRQDPGLGLRQIYYSMNVEVTDKGDVPEGYKVSRKEKRNFPLILESPSPNQTSLYFCASSFPKGELFFGSGTQLSVL.

This sequence joins TRBV29-1 and TRBJ2-2, with TRBD1 matching over 8 bases. This CDR3 has 12 residues. Trimming at V came to 5 bases and at J to 7 bases, leaving 3 bases not matched to a gene. Germline loops: CDR1 SQVTM, CDR2 ANQGSEA. The CDR3 spells CSVPTGVGELFF. The CDR3 DNA reads as TGCAGCGTTCCGACAGGGGTCGGGGAGCTGTTTTTT.

The V call is TRBV28, the J call TRBJ2-7; 8 positions match TRBD1. After removal of 3 bases from V and 4 bases from J, the junction contained 11 bases not matched to a gene. Germline CDR1 MDHEN, CDR2 SYDVKM. The CDR3 is 16 amino acids. CDR3 in amino acids: CASSFGLGQAQYEQYF. The CDR3 region has the DNA TGTGCCAGCAGTTTCGGCCTGGGACAGGCCCAATACGAGCAGTACTTC.

The sample holds a few counts of this clonotype. The chain has TRBV29-1 and TRBJ2-3; a weak D match, TRBD2 (5 bases). Germline CDR1 SQVTM, CDR2 ANQGSEA. Trimming removed 6 bases at V and 5 bases at J, with 24 bases between. This CDR3 has 16 residues. The CDR3 loop is CSVGRRIAVAGDTQYF. As DNA, the CDR3 is TGCAGCGTCGGGCGGCGGATCGCCGTTGCGGGAGATACGCAGTATTTT.

This clonotype was seen a handful of times. The rearrangement uses TRBV28 and TRBJ1-2, with D unclear. Germline loops: CDR1 MDHEN, CDR2 SYDVKM. The germline V and J ends were trimmed by 5 bases and 2 bases, with 15 bases remaining between them. This CDR3 contains 15 residues. The CDR3 sequence: CASSLKRILNYGYTF. CDR3 sequence (DNA): TGTGCCAGCAGTCTGAAGAGAATCCTGAACTATGGCTACACCTTC.

At least ten counts were recorded for this clonotype. The chain carries TRBV20-1 and TRBJ2-3; TRBD2 matches 8 bases. In germline, CDR1 is DFQATT, CDR2 SNEGSKA (reference sequence). V trimming: 5 bases; J trimming: 0 bases; junction bases outside the gene matches: 4. This CDR3 comprises 14 residues. CDR3: CSAGSGGSTDTQYF. CDR3 DNA: TGCAGTGCTGGAAGCGGGGGTAGCACAGATACGCAGTATTTT.

The chain uses TRBV3-1 and TRBJ2-5; 11 nucleotides match TRBD2. The CDR3 is made up of 16 amino acids. CDR1 is LGHDT and CDR2 is YNNKEL in the germline V gene (reference sequence). Germline trimming cut 0 bases from V and 5 bases from J; bases unmatched to any gene: 5. The CDR3 reads CASSQDRLAGTETQYF. The CDR3 nucleotides read TGTGCCAGCAGCCAAGATCGACTAGCGGGAACGGAGACCCAGTACTTC.

V usage is TRBV10-3 and J usage is TRBJ2-1; 10 nucleotides agree with TRBD2. Germline values: CDR1 ENHRY, CDR2 SYGVKD. This CDR3 contains 15 residues. Losses at the gene ends were 2 bases for V and 9 bases for J; bases not matched to a gene: 7. The CDR3 DNA follows: TGTGCCATCAGTGAGGGGCAGCGGGAGGGCCCTGAGCAGTTCTTC. Protein sequence: CAISEGQREGPEQFF.

The gene calls are TRBV2 and TRBJ1-1; D uncertain. V dropped 5 bases and J dropped 2 bases, with 15 bases sitting between them. There are 15 residues in the CDR3. Looked up from germline, CDR1 is SNHLY and CDR2 is FYNNEI. The CDR3 sequence is CASSSAGGRNTEAFF. The CDR3 DNA reads TGTGCCAGCAGTTCCGCCGGCGGGAGAAACACTGAAGCTTTCTTT. Variable domain in full (rest from reference TRBV2 and TRBJ1-1): EPEVTQTPSHQVTQMGQEVILRCVPISNHLYFYWYRQILGQKVEFLVSFYNNEISEKSEIFDDQFSVERPDGSNFTLKIRSTKLEDSAMYFCASSSAGGRNTEAFFGQGTRLTVV.

The table lists this clonotype with a few counts. The V and J genes are TRBV7-9 and TRBJ2-1; maybe TRBD2 (7 bases). Trimming removed 8 bases from V and 13 bases from J, with 15 bases in between. Germline values: CDR1 SEHNR, CDR2 FQNEAQ (reference sequence). This CDR3 is built from 11 residues. Written as DNA, the CDR3 is TGTGCCAGCCGGGGAGGGGGGATCCAGTTCTTC. It yields the protein CASRGGGIQFF.

This clonotype was seen at least ten times. The rearrangement joins TRBV9 to TRBJ2-2; 9 bases fit TRBD2. This CDR3 has 16 residues. With 2 bases clipped from V and 7 bases from J, the junction kept 9 bases outside the gene matches. Per the germline V gene, CDR1 is SGDLS and CDR2 is YYNGEE. The CDR3 is CASSVGGGGYHGELFF. The CDR3 coding sequence is TGTGCCAGCAGCGTCGGCGGGGGGGGATATCACGGGGAGCTGTTTTTT. The full variable domain, in which reference TRBV9 and TRBJ2-2 provide the parts outside the CDR3, is DSGVTQTPKHLITATGQRVTLRCSPRSGDLSVYWYQQSLDQGLQFLIQYYNGEERAKGNILERFSAQQFPDLHSELNLSSLELGDSALYFCASSVGGGGYHGELFFGEGSRLTVL.

Ten or more counts support this clonotype. The chain joins TRBV5-1 to TRBJ2-7, with D possibly TRBD1 on 5 matching bases. There are 13 residues in the CDR3. The V and J ends lost 6 bases and 1 base respectively, with 11 bases between them. Germline CDR1 reads SGHRS; CDR2 reads YFSETQ. CDR3 nucleotides: TGCGCCAGCACTAGAACAGGATCCTACGAGCAGTACTTC. It is translated as CASTRTGSYEQYF.

The chain has TRBV10-3 and TRBJ2-3; 7 positions agree with TRBD2. The CDR3 extends over 14 amino acids. From germline, CDR1 is ENHRY and CDR2 SYGVKD. V shed 8 bases and J 2 bases; nucleotides not matched to a gene: 7. The CDR3 DNA reads as TGTGCCATCGGGGGAGGGCAGAACACAGATACGCAGTATTTT. Protein product: CAIGGGQNTDTQYF.

This clonotype showed up just a few times. The chain links TRBV30 to TRBJ2-5; 7 nucleotides align to TRBD1. The ends lost 4 bases at V and 1 base at J; junction bases unmatched: 3. The CDR3 is 13 amino acids. Germline lookup yields CDR1 GTSNPN and CDR2 SVGIG (reference sequence). This CDR3 is CAWNRGSQETQYF. The CDR3 DNA sequence: TGTGCCTGGAACAGGGGCTCCCAAGAGACCCAGTACTTC.

This chain uses TRBV20-1 with TRBJ2-7; 8 bases are a match to TRBD2. With V trimmed by 3 bases and J by 2 bases, 6 bases remained unmatched. CDR3 length equals 14 residues. From germline, CDR1 is DFQATT and CDR2 SNEGSKA (reference sequence). Here the CDR3 DNA reads TGCAGTGCTAGGGCGGGGGGACTTCCCTACGAGCAGTACTTC. Protein product: CSARAGGLPYEQYF.